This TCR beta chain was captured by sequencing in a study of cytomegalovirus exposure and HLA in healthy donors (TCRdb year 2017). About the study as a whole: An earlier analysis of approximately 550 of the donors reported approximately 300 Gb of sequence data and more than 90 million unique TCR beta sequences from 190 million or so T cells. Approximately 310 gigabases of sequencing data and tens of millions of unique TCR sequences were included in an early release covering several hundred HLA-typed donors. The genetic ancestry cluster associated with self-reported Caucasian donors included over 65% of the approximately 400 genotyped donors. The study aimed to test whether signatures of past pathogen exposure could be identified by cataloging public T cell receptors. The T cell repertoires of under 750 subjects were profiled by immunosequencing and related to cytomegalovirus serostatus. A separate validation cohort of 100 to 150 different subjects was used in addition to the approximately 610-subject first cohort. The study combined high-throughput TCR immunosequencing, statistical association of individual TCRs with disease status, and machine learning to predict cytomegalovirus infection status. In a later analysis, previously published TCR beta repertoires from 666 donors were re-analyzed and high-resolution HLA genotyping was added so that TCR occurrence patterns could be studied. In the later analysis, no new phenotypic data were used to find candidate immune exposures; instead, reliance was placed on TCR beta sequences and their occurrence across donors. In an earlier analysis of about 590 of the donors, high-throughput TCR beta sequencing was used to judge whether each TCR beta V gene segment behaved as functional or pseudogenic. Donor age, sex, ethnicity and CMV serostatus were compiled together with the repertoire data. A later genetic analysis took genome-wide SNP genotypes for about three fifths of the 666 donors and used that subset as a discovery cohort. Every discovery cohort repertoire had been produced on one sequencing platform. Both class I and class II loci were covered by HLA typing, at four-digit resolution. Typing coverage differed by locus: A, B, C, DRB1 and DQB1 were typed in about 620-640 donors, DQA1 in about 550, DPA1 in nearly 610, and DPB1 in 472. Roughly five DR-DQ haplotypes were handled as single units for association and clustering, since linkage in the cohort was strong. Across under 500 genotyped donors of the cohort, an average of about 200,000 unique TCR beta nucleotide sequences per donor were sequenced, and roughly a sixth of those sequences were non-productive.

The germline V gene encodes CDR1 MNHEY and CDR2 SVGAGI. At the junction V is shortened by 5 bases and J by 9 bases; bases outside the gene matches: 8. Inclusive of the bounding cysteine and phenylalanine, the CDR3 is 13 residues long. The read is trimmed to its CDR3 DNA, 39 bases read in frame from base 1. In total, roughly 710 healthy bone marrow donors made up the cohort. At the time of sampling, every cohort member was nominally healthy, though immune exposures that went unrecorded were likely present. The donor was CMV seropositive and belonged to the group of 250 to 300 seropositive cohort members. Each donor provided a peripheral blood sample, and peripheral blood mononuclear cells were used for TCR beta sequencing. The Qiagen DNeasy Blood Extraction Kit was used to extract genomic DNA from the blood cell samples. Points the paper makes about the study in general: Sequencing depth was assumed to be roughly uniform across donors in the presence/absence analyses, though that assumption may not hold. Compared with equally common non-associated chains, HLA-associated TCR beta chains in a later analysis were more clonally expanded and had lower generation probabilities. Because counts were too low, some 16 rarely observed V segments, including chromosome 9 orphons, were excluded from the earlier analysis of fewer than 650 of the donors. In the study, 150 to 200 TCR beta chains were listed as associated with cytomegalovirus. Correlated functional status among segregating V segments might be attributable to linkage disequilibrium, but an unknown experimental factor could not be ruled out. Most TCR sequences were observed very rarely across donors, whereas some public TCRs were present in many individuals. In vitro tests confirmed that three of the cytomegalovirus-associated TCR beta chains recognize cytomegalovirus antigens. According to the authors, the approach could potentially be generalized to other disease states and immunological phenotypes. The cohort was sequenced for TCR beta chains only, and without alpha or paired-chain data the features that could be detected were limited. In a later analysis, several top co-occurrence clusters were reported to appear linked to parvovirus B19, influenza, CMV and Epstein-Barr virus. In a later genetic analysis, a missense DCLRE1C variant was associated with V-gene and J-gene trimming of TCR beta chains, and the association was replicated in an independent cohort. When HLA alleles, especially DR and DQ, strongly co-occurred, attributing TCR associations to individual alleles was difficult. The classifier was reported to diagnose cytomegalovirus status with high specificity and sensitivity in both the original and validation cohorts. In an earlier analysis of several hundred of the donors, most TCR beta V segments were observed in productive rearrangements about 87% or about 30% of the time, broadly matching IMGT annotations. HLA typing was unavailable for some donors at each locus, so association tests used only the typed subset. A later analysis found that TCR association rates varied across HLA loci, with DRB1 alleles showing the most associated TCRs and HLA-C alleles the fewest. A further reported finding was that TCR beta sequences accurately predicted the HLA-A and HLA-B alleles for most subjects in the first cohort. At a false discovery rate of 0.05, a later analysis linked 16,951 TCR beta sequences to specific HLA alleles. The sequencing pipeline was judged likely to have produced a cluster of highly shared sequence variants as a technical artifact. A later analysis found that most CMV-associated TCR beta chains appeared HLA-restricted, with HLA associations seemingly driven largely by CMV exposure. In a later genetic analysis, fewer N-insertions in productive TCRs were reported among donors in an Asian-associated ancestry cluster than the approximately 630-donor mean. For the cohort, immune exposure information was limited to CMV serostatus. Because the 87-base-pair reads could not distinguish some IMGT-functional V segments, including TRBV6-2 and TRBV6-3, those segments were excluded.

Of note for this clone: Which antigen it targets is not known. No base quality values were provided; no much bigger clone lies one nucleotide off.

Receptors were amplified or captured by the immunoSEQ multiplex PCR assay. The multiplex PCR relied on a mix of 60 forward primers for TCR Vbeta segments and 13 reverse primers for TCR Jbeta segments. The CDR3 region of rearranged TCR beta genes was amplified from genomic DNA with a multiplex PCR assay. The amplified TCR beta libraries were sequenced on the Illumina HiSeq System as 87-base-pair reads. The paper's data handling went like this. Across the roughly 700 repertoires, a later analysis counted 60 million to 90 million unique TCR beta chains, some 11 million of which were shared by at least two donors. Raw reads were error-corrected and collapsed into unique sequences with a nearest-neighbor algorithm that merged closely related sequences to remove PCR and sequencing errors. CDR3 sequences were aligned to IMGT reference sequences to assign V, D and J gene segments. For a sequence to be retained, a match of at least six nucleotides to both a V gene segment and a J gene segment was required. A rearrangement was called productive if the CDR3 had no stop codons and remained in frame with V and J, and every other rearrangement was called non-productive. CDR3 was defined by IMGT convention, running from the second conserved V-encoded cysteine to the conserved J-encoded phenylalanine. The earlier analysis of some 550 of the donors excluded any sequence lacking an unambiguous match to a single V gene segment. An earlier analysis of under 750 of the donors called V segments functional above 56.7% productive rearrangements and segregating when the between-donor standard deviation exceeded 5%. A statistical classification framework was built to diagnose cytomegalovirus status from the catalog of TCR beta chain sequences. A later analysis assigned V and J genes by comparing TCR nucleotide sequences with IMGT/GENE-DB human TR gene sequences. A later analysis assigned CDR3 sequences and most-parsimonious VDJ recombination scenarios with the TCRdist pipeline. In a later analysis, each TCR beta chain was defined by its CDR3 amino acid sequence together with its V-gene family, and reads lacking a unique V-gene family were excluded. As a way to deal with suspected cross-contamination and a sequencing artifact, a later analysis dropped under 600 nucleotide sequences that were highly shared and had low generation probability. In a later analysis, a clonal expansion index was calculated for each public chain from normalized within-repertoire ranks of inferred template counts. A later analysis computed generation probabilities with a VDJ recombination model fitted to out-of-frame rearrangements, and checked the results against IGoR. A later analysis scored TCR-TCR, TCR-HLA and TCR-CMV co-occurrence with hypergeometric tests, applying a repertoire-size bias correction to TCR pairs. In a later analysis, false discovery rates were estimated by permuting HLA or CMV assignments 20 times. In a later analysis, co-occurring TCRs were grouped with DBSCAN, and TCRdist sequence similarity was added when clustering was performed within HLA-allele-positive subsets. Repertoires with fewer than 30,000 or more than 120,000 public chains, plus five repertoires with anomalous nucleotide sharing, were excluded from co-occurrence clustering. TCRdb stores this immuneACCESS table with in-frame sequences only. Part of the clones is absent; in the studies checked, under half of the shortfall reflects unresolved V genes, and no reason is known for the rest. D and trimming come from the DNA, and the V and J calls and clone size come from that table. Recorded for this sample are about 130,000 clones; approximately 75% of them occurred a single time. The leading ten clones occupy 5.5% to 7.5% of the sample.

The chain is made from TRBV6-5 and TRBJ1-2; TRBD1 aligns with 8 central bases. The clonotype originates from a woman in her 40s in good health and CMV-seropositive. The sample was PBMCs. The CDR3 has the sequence CASSTGQGISYTF. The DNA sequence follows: TGTGCCAGCAGTACCGGACAGGGTATAAGCTACACCTTC.